The 18 T cell receptor beta chains below all came from one sample that was sequenced in a study of cytomegalovirus exposure and HLA in healthy donors. 60 Vbeta and 13 Jbeta primers were used in PCR. Clones were read by immunoSEQ multiplex PCR, and TCRdb kept only the in-frame ones, dropping some. This sample has around 150,000 clones; 82% occur once, and the top ten carry around 10%. Sequencing was carried out using PBMCs. The receptors derive from a man aged 50 to 59 in good health and CMV-seropositive.

The V gene is TRBV10-3, the J gene TRBJ2-6; 7 bases align to TRBD1. The trim removed 6 bases at V and 2 bases at J, leaving 1 base unmatched. In germline, CDR1 is ENHRY, CDR2 SYGVKD. The CDR3 is 14 amino acids. CDR3 sequence reads: CAISGQAGANVLTF. CDR3 DNA sequence: TGTGCCATCAGCGGACAGGCTGGGGCCAACGTCCTGACTTTC.

This sequence joins TRBV5-4 and TRBJ2-1, with TRBD1 matching over 9 bases. Germline V gene lookup returns CDR1 SGHNT and CDR2 YYREEE (reference sequence). This CDR3 is built from 16 residues. With V trimmed by 0 bases and J by 5 bases, 6 bases remained unmatched. The CDR3 region is CASSLGATGGHNEQFF. The CDR3 bases are TGTGCCAGCAGCTTGGGCGCGACAGGGGGACACAATGAGCAGTTCTTC.

V usage is TRBV5-6 and J usage is TRBJ2-2; the match to TRBD1 covers 9 bases. The V and J ends lost 4 bases and 2 bases, in that order; junction bases with no gene match: 9. The CDR3 totals 17 residues. Germline lookup yields CDR1 SGHDT and CDR2 YYEEEE. For the CDR3, the DNA is TGTGCCAGCAGCACCCTCGGACAGGGGACTAACACCGGGGAGCTGTTTTTT. This gives the protein CASSTLGQGTNTGELFF.

V and J are TRBV5-4 and TRBJ2-7; TRBD2 might be the D (7 bases). The V gene lost 6 bases and the J gene lost 5 bases, with 18 bases spanning the gap. There are 14 residues in the CDR3. The germline gives CDR1 SGHNT, CDR2 YYREEE (reference sequence). The CDR3 bases are TGTGCCAGCACACGGGGGCGGGGGCAAAACGAGCAGTACTTC. Its protein is CASTRGRGQNEQYF.

The sample holds one count of this clone. The CDR3 region is CASVVRDRPLDGYTF. The CDR3 DNA reads as TGTGCCAGTGTCGTTCGAGACAGGCCATTGGATGGCTACACCTTC. The rearrangement joins TRBV2 to TRBJ1-2; a weak D match, TRBD1 (6 bases). V gave up 9 bases and J gave up 6 bases, with 23 bases separating them. The CDR3 totals 15 residues. Germline V gives CDR1 SNHLY, CDR2 FYNNEI.

This clone was picked up one time. Here the CDR3 DNA reads TGTGCCAGCAGTTTGACTAGCGGGAGGTACTACGAGCAGTACTTC. Protein product: CASSLTSGRYYEQYF. The chain joins TRBV28 to TRBJ2-7, with TRBD2 matching 13 bases. The germline V gene has CDR1 MDHEN and CDR2 SYDVKM. After removal of 3 bases from V and 3 bases from J, the junction contained 2 bases not matched to a gene. The CDR3 extends over 15 amino acids. The variable domain in full, completed from reference TRBV28 and TRBJ2-7, reads DVKVTQSSRYLVKRTGEKVFLECVQDMDHENMFWYRQDPGLGLRLIYFSYDVKMKEKGDIPEGYSVSREKKERFSLILESASTNQTSMYLCASSLTSGRYYEQYFGPGTRLTVT.

The rearrangement links TRBV13 to TRBJ1-5; D call uncertain. The CDR3 has 16 amino acids. With 0 bases removed from V and 4 bases from J, the gap between germline ends came to 13 bases. The germline gives CDR1 PRHDT, CDR2 FYEKMQ (reference sequence). This CDR3 is CASSLGGGSYNQPQHF. The CDR3 DNA follows: TGTGCCAGCAGCTTAGGAGGCGGGTCATATAATCAGCCCCAGCATTTT.

This clone was counted only a few times. The chain uses TRBV5-1 and TRBJ2-7; 10 nucleotides agree with TRBD2. V lost 4 bases, J lost 6 bases, and 10 bases stayed unmatched. The CDR3 is 15 amino acids. Germline V gene sequence: CDR1 SGHRS, CDR2 YFSETQ. Written as DNA, the CDR3 is TGCGCCAGCAGCCCACAGCCCGGGACTAGCGCCGAGCAGTACTTC. Translated: CASSPQPGTSAEQYF.

Only a few counts were recorded for this clone. This chain links TRBV4-3 with TRBJ1-1; 7 bases match TRBD1. The CDR3 totals 15 residues. CDR1 LGHNA and CDR2 YSLEER come from the germline V gene. The V segment lost 1 base and the J segment 0 bases; nucleotides outside the gene matches: 2. This CDR3 is CASSQADRMNTEAFF. DNA of the CDR3: TGCGCCAGCAGCCAAGCGGACAGGATGAACACTGAAGCTTTCTTT.

The rearrangement joins TRBV30 to TRBJ1-4; D unresolved. The germline V and J ends were trimmed by 0 bases and 7 bases, with 9 bases remaining between them. CDR1 and CDR2 from the germline V gene are GTSNPN and SVGIG (reference sequence). This CDR3 spans 13 amino acids. CDR3 in DNA: TGTGCCTGGAGTGTCGACTCGGGTGAAAAACTGTTTTTT. Encoded protein: CAWSVDSGEKLFF.

This chain connects TRBV7-9 to TRBJ2-1; TRBD1 matches at 8 bases. V was clipped by 5 bases and J by 7 bases; unmatched bases: 10. This CDR3 has 15 residues. Germline CDR1 and CDR2: SEHNR and FQNEAQ (reference sequence). CDR3 nucleotide sequence: TGTGCCAGCAGCCCCCCACGGACAGGGCCGAATGAGCAGTTCTTC. It codes for CASSPPRTGPNEQFF.

V usage is TRBV7-3 and J usage is TRBJ2-7; D possibly corresponds to TRBD2 (6 bases). The CDR3 loop spans 13 amino acids. CDR1 SGHTA and CDR2 FQGTGA come from the germline V gene. The V end was cut by 0 bases, the J end by 3 bases, with 6 bases between. CDR3 in DNA: TGTGCCAGCAGCTTAACGGGGGGCTACGAGCAGTACTTC. Its translation: CASSLTGGYEQYF.

The chain couples TRBV6-4 to TRBJ2-7, with D possibly being TRBD1 (6 bases). The CDR3 spans 13 residues. Germline CDR1 reads MRHNA; CDR2 reads SNTAGT. V lost 8 bases, J lost 0 bases, and 11 bases lay in between. CDR3 sequence: CASDRIPSYEQYF. CDR3 coding DNA: TGTGCCAGCGACAGGATACCCTCCTACGAGCAGTACTTC.

V is TRBV5-6 and J is TRBJ1-2; D call uncertain. Trimming took off 0 bases at V and 3 bases at J, with 18 bases between the two ends. Germline CDR1 is SGHDT and CDR2 is YYEEEE. The CDR3 covers 17 residues. CDR3: CASSLGARATIDYGYTF. CDR3 DNA: TGTGCCAGCAGCTTGGGAGCGCGGGCGACGATAGACTATGGCTACACCTTC.

This clone was seen more than once but under ten times. The gene calls are TRBV4-3 and TRBJ1-4; perhaps TRBD1 as D (6 bases). Germline assignment: CDR1 LGHNA and CDR2 YSLEER. This CDR3 contains 16 residues. Between the trimmed V and J ends, which lost 0 bases and 8 bases, there was a span of 16 bases. This CDR3 is CASSQEISGGREKLFF. The DNA of the CDR3 is TGCGCCAGCAGCCAAGAAATATCGGGGGGCAGGGAAAAACTGTTTTTT.

The rearrangement links TRBV5-1 to TRBJ2-2, with D possibly TRBD2 on 6 matching bases. This CDR3 region has 14 residues. V dropped 0 bases and J dropped 4 bases, with 7 bases sitting between them. Germline V CDR1 and CDR2: SGHRS, YFSETQ. The CDR3 coding sequence is TGCGCCAGCAGCTTGGTGGGGGGCACCGGGGAGCTGTTTTTT. It encodes CASSLVGGTGELFF.

The J gene is TRBJ2-5, the V gene TRBV19; 7 bases are shared with TRBD1. The CDR3 runs 14 residues. The germline V gene encodes CDR1 LNHDA and CDR2 SQIVND (reference sequence). Trimming at V came to 7 bases and at J to 4 bases, leaving 9 bases not matched to a gene. The CDR3, as DNA: TGTGCCAGTAACCCGACAGGGTGGGGAGAGACCCAGTACTTC. This encodes CASNPTGWGETQYF.

The table lists this clone with many counts. The gene calls are TRBV11-1 and TRBJ2-1; a possible D gene is TRBD2 (6 bases). V was shortened by 6 bases and J by 4 bases, with 19 bases between the two germline ends. Germline CDR1 and CDR2: SGHAT and FQDESV (reference sequence). The CDR3 is 16 amino acids. The CDR3 sequence: CASRYPGGGDYNEQFF. The CDR3 DNA sequence: TGTGCCAGCAGATACCCCGGCGGAGGGGATTACAATGAGCAGTTCTTC.